The rows below give T cell receptor beta chains drawn from one sample of a study of early T cells in non-severe SARS-CoV-2 infection. TCRdb processed the 5' RACE reads anew with MiXCR; each CDR3 protein has one entry. The data show more than 85,000 distinct CDR3 sequences, with roughly 15% seen just once and 1.3% held by the top ten. The sample comprised whole blood. The receptor set was obtained from an adult who was a healthcare worker with PCR-confirmed SARS-CoV-2 infection or an uninfected control (not recorded which). The conserved cysteine and the conserved F or W are not part of the CDR3 here. Each record gives: clone size, J gene, V gene, CDR3 protein. Some rows mark clone size as missing; the rest say once, few, many or name a class of expanded clone.

few	TRBJ1-1	TRBV19	ASSMRPVNTEAF
NA	TRBJ2-1	TRBV29-1	SVLLGLATNNEQF
few	TRBJ1-1	TRBV4-2	ASSQDQGQGGTEAF
few	TRBJ1-5	TRBV7-8	ASKLQGARENQPQH
few	TRBJ2-1	TRBV2	ASGVGGGPF
few	TRBJ1-3	TRBV9	ASSTTPGASGNTIY
NA	TRBJ1-5	TRBV5-8	ASSLRSSISNQPQH
few	TRBJ2-1	TRBV5-5	ASSPPPGRGRSI
NA	TRBJ1-2	TRBV12-3/TRBV12-4	ASSQSPRVYGYT
NA	TRBJ2-5	TRBV6-1	ASSGQGAGTQY
few	TRBJ2-7	TRBV30	AWSVTPTYEQY
few	TRBJ2-7	TRBV29-1	SVEDDISYEQY
NA	TRBJ2-6	TRBV27	ASSESGANVLT
NA	TRBJ2-2	TRBV5-5	ASSLELGSEDTGELF
NA	TRBJ2-3	TRBV2	ASSSGTSGSADSQY
NA	TRBJ1-4	TRBV18	ASSPVAGLNEKLF
few	TRBJ2-7	TRBV29-1	SVSETGSSYEQY
many	TRBJ2-7	TRBV11-2	ASSPDAYEQY
few	TRBJ2-6	TRBV5-8	ASSFLDRGFYGANVLT
NA	TRBJ2-7	TRBV12-3/TRBV12-4	ASSWTSGGYEQY
NA	TRBJ2-1	TRBV29-1	SVRPGNWEEQF
many	TRBJ1-6	TRBV5-5	ASSLNRDSPLH
few	TRBJ2-2	TRBV5-6	ASSLFTFRDKNTGELF
few	TRBJ1-5	TRBV25-1	ASSDPTGDQPQH
few	TRBJ1-5	TRBV2	ASSEANQPQH
many	TRBJ1-3	TRBV7-9	ASSPTGSGNTIY
many	TRBJ2-7	TRBV5-6	ASSLARTGVGEQY
NA	TRBJ2-7	TRBV6-2/TRBV6-3	ASSYSAGRRTYEQY
NA	TRBJ2-7	TRBV27	ASSFRGLADYEQY
few	TRBJ2-1	TRBV4-2	ASSLSTSGNLNEQF
NA	TRBJ2-1	TRBV27	ASSAPGTPTAPSSYNEQF
NA	TRBJ2-1	TRBV6-2/TRBV6-3	ASSYSPGWNEQF
many	TRBJ2-7	TRBV18	ASSPVWDAYEQY
few	TRBJ1-2	TRBV20-1	SASPTAGYT
NA	TRBJ2-5	TRBV29-1	SLSGAPQETQY
few	TRBJ1-1	TRBV20-1	SAREPGEGAF
few	TRBJ1-3	TRBV24-1	ATSEASSGNTIY
many	TRBJ2-5	TRBV29-1	SSGQGAIQTQY
medium-sized	TRBJ2-1	TRBV20-1	SARDMGQGYNEQF
NA	TRBJ2-7	TRBV6-1	ASSSFGQGEQY
few	TRBJ2-1	TRBV5-1	ASSLVFSGSPKEQF
NA	TRBJ2-2	TRBV7-9	ASSPGLAARELF
few	TRBJ1-1	TRBV28	ASSLKRGREAF
NA	TRBJ2-1	TRBV10-3	AISRDAYNEQF
NA	TRBJ2-3	TRBV20-1	SSSGRPDTQY
many	TRBJ2-1	TRBV29-1	SEGQAMDYNEQF
NA	TRBJ1-2	TRBV29-1	SGGVNGGYGYT
NA	TRBJ2-1	TRBV29-1	SVSPKF
many	TRBJ2-6	TRBV4-3	ASSQDISSGANVLT
NA	TRBJ2-5	TRBV29-1	SVVGWVAQY
NA	TRBJ2-7	TRBV29-1	SGATDSYEQY
NA	TRBJ1-1	TRBV7-6	ASSVPLGEAF
NA	TRBJ1-2	TRBV4-3	ASSQDSRYGYT
few	TRBJ2-2	TRBV28	ASRHLAGGGGELF
few	TRBJ2-3	TRBV7-9	ASSFPTSGGIRDTQY
NA	TRBJ1-2	TRBV29-1	SVVGWGQGGYGYT
NA	TRBJ1-2	TRBV19	ASGKGGMGYT
few	TRBJ1-1	TRBV6-2/TRBV6-3	ASSSLTLGAF
few	TRBJ1-5	TRBV7-2	ASSLMEPHSNQPQH
few	TRBJ1-6	TRBV21-1	ASLYSPLH